The 12 T cell receptor beta chains given below trace back to one sample, sequenced in a study of blood T cells in healthy people across ages. A J-beta primer mix and a sample-barcoded 5' primer were used in a second PCR of about 6 to 12 cycles. Using its own MiXCR run on the 5' RACE reads, TCRdb lists one record per CDR3 protein. This table has almost 800,000 distinct CDR3 sequences, 58% appearing once. Material for sequencing was blood. These receptors all come from a man aged 25 to 40 in good health.

V usage is TRBV5-1 and J usage is TRBJ1-6, with a weak D call TRBD1 (5 bases). V shed 6 bases and J shed 7 bases, with 8 bases lying between them. Looked up from germline, CDR1 is SGHRS and CDR2 is YFSETQ. The CDR3 consists of 12 residues. Written as DNA, the CDR3 is TGCGCCAGCAAACAGGAGAATTCACCCCTCCACTTT. Its protein is CASKQENSPLHF.

The gene calls are TRBV6-5 and TRBJ2-7, with a tentative D call TRBD1 (6 bases). Trimming cost V 2 bases and J 6 bases, with 11 bases left between them. Germline lookup yields CDR1 MNHEY and CDR2 SVGAGI. There are 13 residues in the CDR3. CDR3 DNA sequence: TGTGCCAGCAGTTACATGACAGGTGGCGAGCAGTACTTC. It yields the protein CASSYMTGGEQYF.

The chain joins TRBV18 to TRBJ2-7; TRBD1 aligns across 8 bases. The J segment lost 3 bases and the V segment lost 8 bases, leaving 9 bases of the junction unmatched. Germline lookup yields CDR1 KGHSH and CDR2 LQKENI. CDR3 size: 14 residues. CDR3 sequence (DNA): TGTGCCAGCGGACCCCGGGACAGGTACTACGAGCAGTACTTC. Translation gives CASGPRDRYYEQYF.

This clonotype has more than one count but fewer than ten. The chain recombines TRBV7-3 with TRBJ1-1, with 9 bases lining up with TRBD1. V shed 5 bases, J shed 3 bases, and the junction held 16 bases outside the gene matches. The CDR3 spans 18 residues. The germline V gene has CDR1 SGHTA and CDR2 FQGTGA. The CDR3 is CASSKTGQGGKWHTEAFF. Here the CDR3 DNA reads TGTGCCAGCAGCAAGACGGGACAGGGAGGGAAATGGCACACTGAAGCTTTCTTT. Full variable domain (missing parts from reference TRBV7-3 and TRBJ1-1): GAGVSQTPSNKVTEKGKYVELRCDPISGHTALYWYRQSLGQGPEFLIYFQGTGAADDSGLPNDRFFAVRPEGSVSTLKIQRTERGDSAVYLCASSKTGQGGKWHTEAFFGQGTRLTVV.

The chain employs TRBV7-2 and TRBJ2-1; D gene unclear. The J call may be in error: the DNA end matches TRBJ2-7 better. Germline CDR1 SGHTA, CDR2 FQGNSA. The CDR3 has 14 residues. Here the CDR3 reads CASSLVVATNEQYF. The CDR3 DNA reads TGTGCCAGCAGCTTAGTGGTAGCTACCAATGAGCAGTACTTC.

This clonotype occurred a few times. The chain combines TRBV6-2 or TRBV6-3 with TRBJ2-1; 11 bases map to TRBD2. J lost 6 bases, V lost 7 bases, and 2 bases had no gene match. This CDR3 is 13 amino acids long. CDR1 is MNHEY, CDR2 SVGEGT, per germline. The CDR3 coding sequence is TGTGCCAGCAAGCTAGCGGGGGGCAATGAGCAGTTCTTC. Its translation is CASKLAGGNEQFF.

V is TRBV25-1 and J is TRBJ1-4; TRBD1 might be the D (5 bases). V was shortened by 6 bases and J by 8 bases, with 16 bases between the two germline ends. This CDR3 has 14 residues. Germline CDR1 MGHDK, CDR2 SYGVNS. CDR3 nucleotides: TGTGCCAGCAGGGACGACAGTGGGCAGGAAAAACTGTTTTTT. Protein: CASRDDSGQEKLFF.

This clonotype was picked up a small number of times. The chain combines TRBV27 with TRBJ2-7, with no clear D. This CDR3 has 13 amino acids. CDR1 MNHEY and CDR2 SMNVEV come from the germline V gene (reference sequence). Trimming stripped 5 bases from V and 3 bases from J, with 11 bases between. The CDR3 nucleotides read TGTGCCAGCAGTCGTAATGAGGTCTACGAGCAGTACTTC. Protein product: CASSRNEVYEQYF.

This clonotype was detected only a few times. The V gene is TRBV27, the J gene TRBJ2-3, with unresolved D. CDR1 MNHEY and CDR2 SMNVEV come from the germline V gene (reference sequence). V gave up 3 bases and J gave up 6 bases, with 10 bases separating them. The CDR3 runs 13 residues. CDR3 loop: CASSFTYVDTQYF. In nucleotides, the CDR3 is TGTGCCAGCAGTTTCACCTATGTGGATACGCAGTATTTT.

The chain uses TRBV7-2 and TRBJ2-3; D call uncertain. The germline V gene has CDR1 SGHTA and CDR2 FQGNSA. The CDR3 spans 15 residues. Trimming stripped 0 bases from V and 5 bases from J, with 12 bases between. The CDR3 loop reads CASSLAVTNKDTQYF. CDR3 nucleotides: TGTGCCAGCAGCTTAGCGGTTACAAACAAAGATACGCAGTATTTT.

This clonotype appeared a single time. The V gene is TRBV6-5, the J gene TRBJ2-3; TRBD2 agrees at 10 bases. There are 15 residues in the CDR3. The V gene's germline CDR1 is MNHEY and CDR2 SVGAGI. V gave up 6 bases and J gave up 0 bases; unmatched junction bases: 3. For the CDR3, the DNA is TGTGCCAGCAGACCACTAGCGGGGAGCACAGATACGCAGTATTTT. Its protein product is CASRPLAGSTDTQYF.

The chain carries TRBV2 and TRBJ2-1; 9 bases line up with TRBD2. This CDR3 spans 15 amino acids. Germline CDR1 reads SNHLY; CDR2 reads FYNNEI. After removal of 3 bases from V and 10 bases from J, the junction contained 10 bases not matched to a gene. The CDR3 sequence is CASSEAAGGSWEQFF. Written as DNA, the CDR3 is TGTGCCAGCAGTGAGGCAGCGGGAGGATCTTGGGAGCAGTTCTTC.